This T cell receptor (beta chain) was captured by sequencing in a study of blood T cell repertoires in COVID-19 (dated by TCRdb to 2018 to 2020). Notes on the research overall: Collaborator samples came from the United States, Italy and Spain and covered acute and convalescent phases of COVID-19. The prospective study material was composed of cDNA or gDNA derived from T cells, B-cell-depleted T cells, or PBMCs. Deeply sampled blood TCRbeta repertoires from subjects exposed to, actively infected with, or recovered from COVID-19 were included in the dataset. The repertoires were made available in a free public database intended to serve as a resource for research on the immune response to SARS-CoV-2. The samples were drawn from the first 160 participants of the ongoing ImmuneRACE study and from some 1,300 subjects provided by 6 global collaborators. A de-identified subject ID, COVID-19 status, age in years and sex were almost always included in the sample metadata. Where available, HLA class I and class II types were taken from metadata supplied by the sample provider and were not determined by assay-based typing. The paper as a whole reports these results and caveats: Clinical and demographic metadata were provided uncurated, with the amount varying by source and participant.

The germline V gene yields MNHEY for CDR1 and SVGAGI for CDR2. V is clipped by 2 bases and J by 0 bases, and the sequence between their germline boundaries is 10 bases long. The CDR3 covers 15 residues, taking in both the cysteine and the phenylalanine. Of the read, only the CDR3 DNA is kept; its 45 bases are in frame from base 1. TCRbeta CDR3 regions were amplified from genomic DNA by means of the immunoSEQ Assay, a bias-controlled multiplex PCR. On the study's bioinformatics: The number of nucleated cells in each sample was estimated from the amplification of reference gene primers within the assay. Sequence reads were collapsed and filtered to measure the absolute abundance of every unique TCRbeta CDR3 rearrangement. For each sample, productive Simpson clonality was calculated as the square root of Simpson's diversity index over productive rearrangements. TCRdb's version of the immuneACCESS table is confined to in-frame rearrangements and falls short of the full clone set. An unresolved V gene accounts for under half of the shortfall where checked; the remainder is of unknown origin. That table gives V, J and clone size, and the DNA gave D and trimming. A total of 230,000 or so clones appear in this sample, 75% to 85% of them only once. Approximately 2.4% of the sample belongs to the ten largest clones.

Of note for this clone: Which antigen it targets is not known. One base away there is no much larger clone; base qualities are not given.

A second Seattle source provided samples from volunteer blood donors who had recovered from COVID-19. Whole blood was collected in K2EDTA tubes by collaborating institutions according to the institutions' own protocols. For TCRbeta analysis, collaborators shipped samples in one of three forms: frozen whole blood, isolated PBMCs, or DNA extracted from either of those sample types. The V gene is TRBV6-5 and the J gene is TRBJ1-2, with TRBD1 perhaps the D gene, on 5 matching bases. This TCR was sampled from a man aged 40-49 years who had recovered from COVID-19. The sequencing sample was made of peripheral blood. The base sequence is TGTGCCAGCAGTTACCACGGGGGACCTAACTATGGCTACACCTTC. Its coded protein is CASSYHGGPNYGYTF.